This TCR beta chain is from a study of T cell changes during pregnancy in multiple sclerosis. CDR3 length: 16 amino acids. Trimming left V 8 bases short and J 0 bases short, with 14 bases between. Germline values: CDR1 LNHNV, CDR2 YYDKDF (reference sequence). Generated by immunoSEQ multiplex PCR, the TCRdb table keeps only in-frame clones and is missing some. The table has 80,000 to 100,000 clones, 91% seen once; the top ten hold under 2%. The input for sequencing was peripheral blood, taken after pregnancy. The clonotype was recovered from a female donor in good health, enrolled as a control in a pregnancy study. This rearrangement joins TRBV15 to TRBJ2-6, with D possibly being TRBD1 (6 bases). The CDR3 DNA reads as TGTGCCACCGTTGGGACATTTCTCTCTGGGGCCAACGTCCTGACTTTC. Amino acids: CATVGTFLSGANVLTF.